This T cell receptor beta chain was found in a study of cytomegalovirus exposure and HLA in healthy donors (dated by TCRdb to the late 2010s). Concerning the study at large: In an earlier analysis of around 540 of the donors, roughly 300 Gb of sequence data and about 110 million unique TCR beta sequences from roughly 200 million T cells were reported. About 280 gigabases of sequencing data and 78 million or so unique TCR sequences were included in an early release covering about 620 HLA-typed donors. The genetic ancestry cluster associated with self-reported Caucasian donors included 81% of the 300 to 450 genotyped donors. The aim of the study was to test whether cataloging public T cell receptors could identify signatures of past pathogen exposure. The study profiled the T cell repertoires of about 720 subjects by immunosequencing and related them to cytomegalovirus serostatus. A separate validation cohort of 90 to 150 different subjects was used in addition to the 666-subject first cohort. High-throughput TCR immunosequencing, statistical association of individual TCRs with disease status, and machine learning were combined to predict cytomegalovirus infection status. A later analysis re-examined previously published TCR beta repertoires from roughly 650 donors and added high-resolution HLA genotyping to investigate patterns of TCR occurrence. In the later analysis, no new phenotypic data were used to find candidate immune exposures; instead, reliance was placed on TCR beta sequences and their occurrence across donors. An earlier analysis of around 540 of the donors applied high-throughput TCR beta sequencing to assess whether each TCR beta V gene segment acted as functional or pseudogenic. Donor age, sex, ethnicity and CMV serostatus were compiled alongside the repertoire data. A later genetic analysis used genome-wide SNP genotypes for about three fifths of the 666 donors, treating that subset as a discovery cohort. All discovery cohort repertoires had been generated using a single sequencing platform. Both class I and class II loci were covered by HLA typing, at four-digit resolution. Typing coverage differed by locus: A, B, C, DRB1 and DQB1 were typed in about 620-640 donors, DQA1 in about 500, DPA1 in around 610, and DPB1 in just under 480. Several DR-DQ haplotypes were handled as single units for association and clustering, since linkage in the cohort was strong. On average, around 240,000 unique TCR beta nucleotide sequences were sequenced per donor among more than 350 genotyped donors of the cohort, with about 19% of those sequences being non-productive. What the authors observed across the whole study: A later genetic analysis associated a missense DCLRE1C variant with V-gene and J-gene trimming of TCR beta chains, and an independent cohort replicated the association. Linkage disequilibrium might explain the correlated functional status among segregating V segments, but an unknown experimental factor could not be excluded. According to a later analysis, TCR association rates differed among HLA loci, with DRB1 alleles showing the most associated TCRs and HLA-C alleles showing the fewest. At a false discovery rate of 0.05, a later analysis linked 16,951 TCR beta sequences to specific HLA alleles. The only immune exposure information available for the cohort was CMV serostatus. In both the original and validation cohorts, the classifier was reported to diagnose cytomegalovirus status with high specificity and sensitivity. In a later genetic analysis, fewer N-insertions in productive TCRs were reported among donors in an Asian-associated ancestry cluster than the roughly 640-donor mean. Most CMV-associated TCR beta chains appeared to be HLA-restricted in a later analysis, and the HLA associations seemed to be driven largely by CMV exposure. The study listed over 150 TCR beta chains as associated with cytomegalovirus. This cohort had only TCR beta chains sequenced, and the lack of alpha or paired-chain data limited which features could be detected. In an earlier analysis of several hundred of the donors, most TCR beta V segments were observed in productive rearrangements about 90% or about 30% of the time, broadly matching IMGT annotations. A cluster of highly shared sequence variants was judged likely to represent a technical artifact of the sequencing pipeline. It was suggested by the authors that the approach could potentially be generalized to other disease states and immunological phenotypes. Because some donors lacked HLA typing at each locus, the association tests relied only on the typed subset. Most TCR sequences were seen in very few donors, while some public TCRs were found in many individuals. Assigning TCR associations to individual alleles was difficult when HLA alleles, especially DR and DQ, strongly co-occurred. A later analysis reported that several top co-occurrence clusters appeared linked to parvovirus B19, influenza, CMV and Epstein-Barr virus. In vitro tests confirmed that three of the cytomegalovirus-associated TCR beta chains recognize cytomegalovirus antigens. A further reported finding was that TCR beta sequences accurately predicted the HLA-A and HLA-B alleles for most subjects in the first cohort. Some IMGT-functional V segments, including TRBV6-2 and TRBV6-3, could not be distinguished by the 87-base-pair reads and were therefore excluded. Presence/absence analyses assumed roughly uniform sequencing depth across donors, an assumption that may not hold. In a later analysis, HLA-associated TCR beta chains showed more clonal expansion and lower generation probabilities than non-associated chains that were equally common. Because counts were too low, about 15 rarely observed V segments, including chromosome 9 orphons, were left out of the earlier analysis of roughly 600 of the donors.

For this clone: The specificity of this receptor is unknown. No much larger clonotype is one base removed from it; base qualities were not supplied.

The cohort comprised some 730 healthy bone marrow donors. At the time of sampling, all cohort members were nominally healthy, though unrecorded immune exposures were likely present. The donor was CMV seronegative and belonged to the group of 380 or so seronegative cohort members. A peripheral blood sample was provided by each donor, and peripheral blood mononuclear cells were used for TCR beta sequencing. The Qiagen DNeasy Blood Extraction Kit was used to extract genomic DNA from the blood cell samples. Receptors were amplified or captured by the immunoSEQ multiplex PCR assay. The multiplex PCR relied on a mix of 60 forward primers for TCR Vbeta segments and 13 reverse primers for TCR Jbeta segments. The CDR3 region of rearranged TCR beta genes was amplified from genomic DNA by a multiplex PCR assay. On the Illumina HiSeq System, the amplified TCR beta libraries were sequenced as 87-base-pair reads. As for the authors' bioinformatics: In a later analysis, tens of millions of unique TCR beta chains were counted across the roughly 610 repertoires, and about 9.9 million of these chains were shared by at least two donors. Raw reads were error-corrected and collapsed into unique sequences with a nearest-neighbor algorithm that merged closely related sequences to remove PCR and sequencing errors. To assign V, D and J gene segments, CDR3 sequences were aligned to IMGT reference sequences. For a sequence to be retained, at least a six-nucleotide match to both a V gene segment and a J gene segment was required. A rearrangement was called productive if the CDR3 had no stop codons and remained in frame with V and J, and every other rearrangement was called non-productive. CDR3 was defined according to IMGT convention as the region running from the second conserved V-encoded cysteine to the conserved J-encoded phenylalanine. The earlier analysis of about 610 of the donors excluded sequences that lacked an unambiguous match to a single V gene segment. In an earlier analysis of a few hundred of the donors, a V segment was called functional when productive rearrangements were above 56.7%, and segregating when the standard deviation between donors exceeded 5%. A statistical classification framework was developed to diagnose cytomegalovirus status using the catalog of TCR beta chain sequences. A later analysis assigned V and J genes by comparing TCR nucleotide sequences with IMGT/GENE-DB human TR gene sequences. Using the TCRdist pipeline, a later analysis assigned CDR3 sequences along with most-parsimonious VDJ recombination scenarios. In a later analysis, each TCR beta chain was defined by its CDR3 amino acid sequence together with its V-gene family, and reads lacking a unique V-gene family were excluded. A later analysis removed several hundred highly shared, low-generation-probability nucleotide sequences to deal with suspected cross-contamination and a sequencing artifact. In a later analysis, a clonal expansion index was calculated for each public chain from normalized within-repertoire ranks of inferred template counts. In a later analysis, generation probabilities were computed with a VDJ recombination model fitted to out-of-frame rearrangements, and the resulting probabilities were checked against IGoR. A later analysis scored TCR-TCR, TCR-HLA and TCR-CMV co-occurrence with hypergeometric tests, applying a repertoire-size bias correction to TCR pairs. In a later analysis, false discovery rates were estimated by permuting HLA or CMV assignments 20 times. In a later analysis, co-occurring TCRs were grouped with DBSCAN, and TCRdist sequence similarity was added when clustering was performed within HLA-allele-positive subsets. Co-occurrence clustering excluded repertoires with fewer than 30,000 or more than 120,000 public chains, plus five with anomalous nucleotide sharing. TCRdb provides this immuneACCESS table in a form limited to in-frame rearrangements. Some clones are lacking; in checked studies, under half of them reflect an unresolved V gene, and why the rest are absent is not known. From that table come the V and J calls and clone size; the DNA was used to work out D and trimming. For this sample there are 140,000 to 150,000 clones; 73% appear just once. Approximately 1.8% of the sample goes to the ten largest clones.

CDR1 SGHNT and CDR2 YENEEA are derived from the germline V gene. Germline trimming amounts to 1 base on V and 5 bases on J, with 3 as the count of junction bases outside the gene matches. The CDR3 holds 14 amino acids from the cysteine to the phenylalanine. Just CDR3 DNA is preserved here, 42 bases in frame from base 1. The material sequenced was PBMCs. This receptor was taken from a woman younger than 35 in good health and CMV-seronegative. In this chain, TRBV11-3 is recombined with TRBJ2-5; 8 nucleotides in the junction match TRBD2. The CDR3 loop reads CASSLGSGMETQYF. The DNA sequence is as follows: TGTGCCAGCAGCTTAGGTAGCGGGATGGAGACCCAGTACTTC.